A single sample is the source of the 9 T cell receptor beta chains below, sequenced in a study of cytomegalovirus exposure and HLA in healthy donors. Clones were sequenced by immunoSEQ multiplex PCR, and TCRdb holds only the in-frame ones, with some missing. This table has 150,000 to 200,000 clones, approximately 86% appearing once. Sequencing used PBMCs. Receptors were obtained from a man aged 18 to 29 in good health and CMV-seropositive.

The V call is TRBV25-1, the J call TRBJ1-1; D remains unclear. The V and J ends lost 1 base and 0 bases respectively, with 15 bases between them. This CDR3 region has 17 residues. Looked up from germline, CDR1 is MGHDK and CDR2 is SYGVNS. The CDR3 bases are TGTGCCAGCAGTGAATCCCTCCTACCGAAACTGAACACTGAAGCTTTCTTT. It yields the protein CASSESLLPKLNTEAFF.

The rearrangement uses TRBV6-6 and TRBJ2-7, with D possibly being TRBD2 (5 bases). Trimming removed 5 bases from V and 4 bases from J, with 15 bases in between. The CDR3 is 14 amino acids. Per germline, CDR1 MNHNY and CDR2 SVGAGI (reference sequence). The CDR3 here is CASSPPGILYEQYF. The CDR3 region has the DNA TGTGCCAGCAGTCCCCCGGGAATCCTTTACGAGCAGTACTTC.

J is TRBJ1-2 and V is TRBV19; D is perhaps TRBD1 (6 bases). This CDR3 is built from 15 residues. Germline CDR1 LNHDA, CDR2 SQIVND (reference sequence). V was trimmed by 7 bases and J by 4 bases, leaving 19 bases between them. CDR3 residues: CASIQTLGRGYGYTF. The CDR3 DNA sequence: TGTGCCAGTATCCAAACGCTGGGCAGGGGCTATGGCTACACCTTC.

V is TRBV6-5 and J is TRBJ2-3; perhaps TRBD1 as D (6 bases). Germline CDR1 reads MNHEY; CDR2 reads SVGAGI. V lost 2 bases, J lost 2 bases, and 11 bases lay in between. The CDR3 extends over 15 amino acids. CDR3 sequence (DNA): TGTGCCAGCAGTTACCCAGGGGCCCCCACAGATACGCAGTATTTT. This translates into CASSYPGAPTDTQYF.

The CDR3: CASSASSGNTIYF. CDR3 nucleotides: TGTGCCAGCAGCGCATCCTCTGGAAACACCATATATTTT. The chain carries TRBV9 and TRBJ1-3; no firm D call. This CDR3 contains 13 residues. V lost 3 bases, J lost 0 bases, and 4 bases lay in between. Germline CDR1 and CDR2: SGDLS and YYNGEE.

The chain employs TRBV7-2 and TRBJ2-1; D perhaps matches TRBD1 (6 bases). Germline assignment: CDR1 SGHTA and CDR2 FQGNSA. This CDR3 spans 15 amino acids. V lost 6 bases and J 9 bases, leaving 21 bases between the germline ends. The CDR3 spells CASSWQGLRESEQFF. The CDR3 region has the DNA TGTGCCAGCAGTTGGCAGGGGTTACGGGAAAGTGAGCAGTTCTTC. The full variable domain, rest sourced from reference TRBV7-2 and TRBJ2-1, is GAGVSQSPSNKVTEKGKDVELRCDPISGHTALYWYRQSLGQGLEFLIYFQGNSAPDKSGLPSDRFSAERTGGSVSTLTIQRTQQEDSAVYLCASSWQGLRESEQFFGPGTRLTVL.

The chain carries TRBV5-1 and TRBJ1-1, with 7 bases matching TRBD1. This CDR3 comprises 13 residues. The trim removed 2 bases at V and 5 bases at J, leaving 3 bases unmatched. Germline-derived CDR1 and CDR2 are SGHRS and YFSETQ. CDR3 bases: TGCGCCAGCAGCTTTACAGGGGAGACTGAAGCTTTCTTT. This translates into CASSFTGETEAFF. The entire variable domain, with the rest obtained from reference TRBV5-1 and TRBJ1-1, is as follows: KAGVTQTPRYLIKTRGQQVTLSCSPISGHRSVSWYQQTPGQGLQFLFEYFSETQRNKGNFPGRFSGRQFSNSRSEMNVSTLELGDSALYLCASSFTGETEAFFGQGTRLTVV.

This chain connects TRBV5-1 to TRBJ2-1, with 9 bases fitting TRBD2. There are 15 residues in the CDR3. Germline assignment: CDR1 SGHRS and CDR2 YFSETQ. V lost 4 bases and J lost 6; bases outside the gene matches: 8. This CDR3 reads CASSQGSGSVNEQFF. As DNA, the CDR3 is TGCGCCAGCAGCCAGGGTAGCGGGAGTGTCAATGAGCAGTTCTTC. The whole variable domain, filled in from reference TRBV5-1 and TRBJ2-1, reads KAGVTQTPRYLIKTRGQQVTLSCSPISGHRSVSWYQQTPGQGLQFLFEYFSETQRNKGNFPGRFSGRQFSNSRSEMNVSTLELGDSALYLCASSQGSGSVNEQFFGPGTRLTVL.

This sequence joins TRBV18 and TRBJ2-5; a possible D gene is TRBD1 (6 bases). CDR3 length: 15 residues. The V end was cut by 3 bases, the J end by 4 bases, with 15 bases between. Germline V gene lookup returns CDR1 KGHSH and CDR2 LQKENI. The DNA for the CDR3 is TGTGCCAGCTCACCTTGGACAGAGCGTTCAGAGACCCAGTACTTC. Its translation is CASSPWTERSETQYF.